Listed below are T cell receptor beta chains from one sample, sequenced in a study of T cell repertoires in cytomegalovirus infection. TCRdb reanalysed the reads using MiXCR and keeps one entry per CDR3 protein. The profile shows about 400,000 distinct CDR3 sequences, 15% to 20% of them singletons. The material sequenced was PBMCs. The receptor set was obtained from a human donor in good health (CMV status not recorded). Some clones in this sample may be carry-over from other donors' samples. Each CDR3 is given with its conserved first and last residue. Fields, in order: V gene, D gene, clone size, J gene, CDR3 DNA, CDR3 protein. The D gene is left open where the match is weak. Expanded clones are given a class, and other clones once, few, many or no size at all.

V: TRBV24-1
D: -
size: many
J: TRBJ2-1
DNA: TGTGCCACCAGTGATCCGGGTTTCTCCTACAATGAGCAGTTCTTC
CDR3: CATSDPGFSYNEQFF

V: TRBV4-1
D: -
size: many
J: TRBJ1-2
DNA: TGCGCCAGCAGCCAAGTCTCCACAGGGAGCTATGGCTACACCTTC
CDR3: CASSQVSTGSYGYTF

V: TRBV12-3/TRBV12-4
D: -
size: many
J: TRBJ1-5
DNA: TGTGCCAGCAGTTTAATCGGGTATAGCAATCAGCCCCAGCATTTT
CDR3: CASSLIGYSNQPQHF

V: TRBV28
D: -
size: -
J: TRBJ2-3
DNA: TGTGCCAGCAGTTTATATACAGGGATCGTCGCAGATACGCAGTATTTT
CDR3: CASSLYTGIVADTQYF

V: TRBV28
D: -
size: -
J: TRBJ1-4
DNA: TGTGCCAGCAGGTGGGGCGCGGGTGAAAAACTGTTTTTT
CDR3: CASRWGAGEKLFF

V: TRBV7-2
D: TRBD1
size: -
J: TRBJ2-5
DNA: TGTGCCAGCAGCTCGACAGGGGTTTTTGAGACCCAGTACTTC
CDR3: CASSSTGVFETQYF

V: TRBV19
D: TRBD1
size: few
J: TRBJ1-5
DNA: TGTGCCAGTAGTTCTGGACAGGCCTTCAATCAGCCCCAGCATTTT
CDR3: CASSSGQAFNQPQHF

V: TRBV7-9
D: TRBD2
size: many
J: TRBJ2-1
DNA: TGTGCCAGCAGCTCCTCGGGCGGTCTAGCGGAAACGAAGAGATACAATGAGCAGTTCTTC
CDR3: CASSSSGGLAETKRYNEQFF

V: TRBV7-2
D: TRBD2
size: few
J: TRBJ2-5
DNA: TGTGCCAGCAGCCTAGGACTAGCGGGGTATGAAGAGACCCAGTACTTC
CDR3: CASSLGLAGYEETQYF

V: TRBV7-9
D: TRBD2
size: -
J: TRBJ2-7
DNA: TGTGCCAGCAGCCTACCGGGGGGCTCCTACGAGCAGTACTTC
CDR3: CASSLPGGSYEQYF

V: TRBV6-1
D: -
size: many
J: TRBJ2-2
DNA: TGTGCCAGCAGGCAATTCAGGGAGCTGTTTTTT
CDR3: CASRQFRELFF

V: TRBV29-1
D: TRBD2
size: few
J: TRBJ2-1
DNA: TGCAGCGTTCGAACTTCCGGACTAGAAAATGAGCAGTTCTTC
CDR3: CSVRTSGLENEQFF

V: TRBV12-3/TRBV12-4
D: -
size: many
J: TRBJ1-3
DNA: TGTGCCAGCAGTCACACGCTAGGCACCGCCTCTGGAAACACCATATATTTT
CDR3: CASSHTLGTASGNTIYF

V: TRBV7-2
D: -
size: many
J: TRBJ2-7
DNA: TGTGCCAGCAGCCCCAACCACTACGAGCAGTACTTC
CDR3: CASSPNHYEQYF

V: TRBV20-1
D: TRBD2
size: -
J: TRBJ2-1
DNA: TGCAGTGCTCAAACCGGGACTAGCGGAAGGGATGAGCAGTTCTTC
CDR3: CSAQTGTSGRDEQFF

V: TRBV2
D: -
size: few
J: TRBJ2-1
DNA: TGTGCCAGCAGGCGCCGAAGGGACGATTCGGCCCACAATGAGCAGTTCTTC
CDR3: CASRRRRDDSAHNEQFF

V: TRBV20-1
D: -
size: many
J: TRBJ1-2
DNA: TGCAGTGCCCGGGTGGGGCAGGACCTTTATGGCTACACCTTC
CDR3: CSARVGQDLYGYTF